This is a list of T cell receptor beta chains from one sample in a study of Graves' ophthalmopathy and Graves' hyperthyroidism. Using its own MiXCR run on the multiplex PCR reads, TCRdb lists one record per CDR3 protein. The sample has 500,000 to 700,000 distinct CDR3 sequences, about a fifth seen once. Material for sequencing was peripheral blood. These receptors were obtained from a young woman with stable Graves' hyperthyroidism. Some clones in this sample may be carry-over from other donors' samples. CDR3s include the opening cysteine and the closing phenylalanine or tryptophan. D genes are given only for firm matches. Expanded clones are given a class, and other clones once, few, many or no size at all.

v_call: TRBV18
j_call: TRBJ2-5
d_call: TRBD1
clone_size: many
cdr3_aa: CASSPPTGGGKETQYF
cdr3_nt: TGTGCCAGCTCACCACCGACAGGGGGCGGGAAAGAGACCCAGTACTTC

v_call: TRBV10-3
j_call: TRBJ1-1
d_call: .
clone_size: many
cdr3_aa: CAILRDLNTEAFF
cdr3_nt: TGTGCCATCCTAAGGGATTTGAACACTGAAGCTTTCTTT

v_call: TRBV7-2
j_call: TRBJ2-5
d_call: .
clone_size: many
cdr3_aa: CASSLDGRVETQYF
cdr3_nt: TGTGCCAGCAGCTTAGACGGCAGGGTGGAGACCCAGTACTTC

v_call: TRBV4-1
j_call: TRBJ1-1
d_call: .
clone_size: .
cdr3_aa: CASSRRVAGRNTEAFF
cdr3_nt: TGCGCCAGCAGCCGACGCGTCGCAGGCCGGAACACTGAAGCTTTCTTT

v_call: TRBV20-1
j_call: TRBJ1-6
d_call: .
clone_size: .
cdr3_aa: CSAPPRGWRSSPLHF
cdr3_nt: TGCAGTGCTCCGCCCCGGGGTTGGAGGAGTTCACCCCTCCACTTT

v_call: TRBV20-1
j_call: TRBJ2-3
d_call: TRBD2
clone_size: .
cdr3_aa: CSLPGAGADTQYF
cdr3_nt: TGCAGTTTACCTGGGGCGGGAGCAGATACGCAGTATTTT

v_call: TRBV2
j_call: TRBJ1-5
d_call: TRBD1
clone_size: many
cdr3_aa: CASTEGQGVNQPQHF
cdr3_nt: TGTGCCAGCACCGAGGGACAGGGAGTTAATCAGCCCCAGCATTTT

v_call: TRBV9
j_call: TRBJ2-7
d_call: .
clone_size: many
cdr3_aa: CASSVDDEQYF
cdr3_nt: TGTGCCAGCAGCGTAGATGACGAGCAGTACTTC

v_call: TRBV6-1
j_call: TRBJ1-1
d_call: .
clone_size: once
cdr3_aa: CASSAGDILTEAFF
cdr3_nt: TGTGCCAGCAGTGCGGGGGACATACTCACTGAAGCTTTCTTT

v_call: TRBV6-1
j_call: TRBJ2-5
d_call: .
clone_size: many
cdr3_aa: CATSAASEETQYF
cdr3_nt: TGTGCCACCTCGGCGGCTAGCGAAGAGACCCAGTACTTC

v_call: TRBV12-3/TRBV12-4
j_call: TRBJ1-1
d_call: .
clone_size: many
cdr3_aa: CASSGIGQIHFAAFF
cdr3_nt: TGTGCCAGCAGTGGAATAGGACAGATCCACTTTGCTGCTTTCTTT

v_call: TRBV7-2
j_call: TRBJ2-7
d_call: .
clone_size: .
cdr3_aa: CASSLAVTGIDEQYF
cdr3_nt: TGTGCCAGCAGCTTAGCAGTGACAGGTATCGACGAGCAGTACTTC

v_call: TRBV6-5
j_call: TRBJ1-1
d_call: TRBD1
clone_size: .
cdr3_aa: CASSYSSGQQGVTEAFF
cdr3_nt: TGTGCCAGCAGTTACTCGTCTGGACAGCAGGGGGTCACTGAAGCTTTCTTT

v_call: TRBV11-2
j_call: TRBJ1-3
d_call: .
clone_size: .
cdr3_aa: CASSPGTYGNTIYF
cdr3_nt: TGTGCCAGCAGCCCCGGGACTTATGGAAACACCATATATTTT

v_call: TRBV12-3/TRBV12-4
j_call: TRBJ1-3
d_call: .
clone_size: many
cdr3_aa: CASGLDASSGNTIYF
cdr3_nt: TGTGCCAGCGGACTCGACGCGAGCTCTGGAAACACCATATATTTT

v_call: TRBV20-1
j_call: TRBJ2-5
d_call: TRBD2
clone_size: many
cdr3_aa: CSAGGSGRAWETQYF
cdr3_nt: TGCAGTGCCGGGGGTAGCGGGAGGGCCTGGGAGACCCAGTACTTC

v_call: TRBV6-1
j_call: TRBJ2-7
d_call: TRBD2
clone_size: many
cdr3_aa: CASVTGGVLYEQYF
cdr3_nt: TGTGCCAGCGTGACGGGGGGGGTCTTGTACGAGCAGTACTTC

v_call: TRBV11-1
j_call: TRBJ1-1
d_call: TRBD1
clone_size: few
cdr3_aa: CASSLGEVWGPGGTEAFF
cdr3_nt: TGTGCCAGCAGCTTAGGCGAGGTGTGGGGCCCAGGGGGCACTGAAGCTTTCTTT

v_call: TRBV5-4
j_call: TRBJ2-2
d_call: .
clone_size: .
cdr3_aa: CASSTVTNTGELFF
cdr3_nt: TGTGCCAGCAGCACCGTCACGAACACCGGGGAGCTGTTTTTT

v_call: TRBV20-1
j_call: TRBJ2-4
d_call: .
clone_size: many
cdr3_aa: CSARVDTNQNIQYF
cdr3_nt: TGCAGTGCTAGAGTAGACACGAACCAAAACATTCAGTACTTC

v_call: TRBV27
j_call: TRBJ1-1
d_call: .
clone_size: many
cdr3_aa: CASSLTLGQTTEAFF
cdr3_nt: TGTGCCAGCAGTCTAACTTTAGGACAGACCACTGAAGCTTTCTTT

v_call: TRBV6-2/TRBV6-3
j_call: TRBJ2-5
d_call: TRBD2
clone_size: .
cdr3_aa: CASSYNAGLAGGLMETQYF
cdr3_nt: TGTGCCAGCAGTTACAACGCGGGACTAGCGGGGGGGCTTATGGAGACCCAGTACTTC